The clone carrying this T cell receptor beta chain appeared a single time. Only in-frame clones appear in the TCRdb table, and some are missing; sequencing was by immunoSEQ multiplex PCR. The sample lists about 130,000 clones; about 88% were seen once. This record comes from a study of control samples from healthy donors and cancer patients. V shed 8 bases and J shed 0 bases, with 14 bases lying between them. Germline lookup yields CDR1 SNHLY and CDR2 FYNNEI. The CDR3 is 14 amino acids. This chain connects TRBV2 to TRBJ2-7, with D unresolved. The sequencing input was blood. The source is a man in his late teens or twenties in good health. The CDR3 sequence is CASLQLPNSYEQYF. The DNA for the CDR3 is TGTGCCAGCTTGCAGCTACCAAACTCCTACGAGCAGTACTTC.